A selection of T cell receptor beta chains follows, all from one sample in a study of cytomegalovirus exposure and HLA in healthy donors. TCRdb keeps only in-frame clones here, not all; method: immunoSEQ multiplex PCR. The ten most abundant clones cover 0.9% to 1.4% of a sample with about 200,000 clones. Material: PBMCs. The receptors were gathered from a girl aged 2 to 9 in good health and CMV-seropositive. CDR3s include the opening cysteine and the closing phenylalanine or tryptophan. The D gene is left open where the match is weak.

>TRBJ2-7|TRBV4-2|.|14
TGTGCCAGCAGCCAAGCGGGGAACTCCTACGAGCAGTACTTC
CASSQAGNSYEQYF
>TRBJ2-2|TRBV5-1|TRBD1|14
TGCGCCACCGGACAGGGGGAGAACACCGGGGAGCTGTTTTTT
CATGQGENTGELFF
>TRBJ1-1|TRBV5-6|.|14
TGTGCCAGCAGCTTGCCACCGCAGGGGACTGAAGCTTTCTTT
CASSLPPQGTEAFF
>TRBJ2-3|TRBV23-1|.|16
TGCGCCAGCAGTCAATTTGTCGAGACGGGGACAGATACGCAGTATTTT
CASSQFVETGTDTQYF
>TRBJ2-7|TRBV6-5|.|13
TGTGCCAGCAGTTACTCCGGGACCTACGAGCAGTACTTC
CASSYSGTYEQYF
>TRBJ2-7|TRBV11-2|TRBD2|16
TGTGCCAGCAGCTTCGGTCTAGCGGAGAGCTCCTACGAGCAGTACTTC
CASSFGLAESSYEQYF
>TRBJ2-6|TRBV27|.|14
TGTGCCAGCCATTCCGGGGGTTCGGCCAACGTCCTGACTTTC
CASHSGGSANVLTF
>TRBJ2-1|TRBV6-1|.|17
TGTGCCAGCAGTGAAGCCACAACAGGGAGGGTACACAATGAGCAGTTCTTC
CASSEATTGRVHNEQFF
>TRBJ1-2|TRBV6-4|TRBD1|13
TGTGCCAGCAGTGACTCGGGACAGGGTGGCTACACCTTC
CASSDSGQGGYTF
>TRBJ1-5|TRBV19|.|15
TGTGCCAGTAGTATGGAGAGGGCGGGCAATCAGCCCCAGCATTTT
CASSMERAGNQPQHF
>TRBJ2-3|TRBV4-2|TRBD1|14
TGTGCCAGCAGCCTGGGACAGGGAATAGATACGCAGTATTTT
CASSLGQGIDTQYF
>TRBJ1-2|TRBV5-1|.|14
TGCGCCAGCAGCCGAGCGGGGATGGTCGGTGGCTACACCTTC
CASSRAGMVGGYTF
>TRBJ1-2|TRBV6-5|TRBD1|14
TGTGCCAGCAGTTACATGGAGACAGGGGGCGGCTACACCTTC
CASSYMETGGGYTF
>TRBJ1-2|TRBV5-1|TRBD1|16
TGCGCCAGCAGCTATCGGGACAGGGGGCGAGCCTATGGCTACACCTTC
CASSYRDRGRAYGYTF
>TRBJ2-1|TRBV2|.|13
TGTGCCAGCGGGACTTTAGCAGTTAATGAGCAGTTCTTC
CASGTLAVNEQFF
>TRBJ1-2|TRBV27|TRBD1|13
TGTGCCAGCAGACAGACAGGGGGCTGGGGCTACACCTTC
CASRQTGGWGYTF
>TRBJ2-2|TRBV7-2|TRBD2|16
TGTGCCAGCAGCTTAGTGGGGGGAGGGTCAGTCGGGGAGCTGTTTTTT
CASSLVGGGSVGELFF
>TRBJ1-4|TRBV5-1|.|12
TGCGCCAGCAGCTTGCCGGATGAAAAACTGTTTTTT
CASSLPDEKLFF
>TRBJ2-1|TRBV20-1|.|11
TGCAGTGCTAGAGTTTACGGTGAGCAGTTCTTC
CSARVYGEQFF
>TRBJ2-3|TRBV2|.|13
TGTGCCAGCAGTGGGCCGAGCACAGATACGCAGTATTTT
CASSGPSTDTQYF
>TRBJ2-7|TRBV7-2|.|11
TGTGCTAGCAGCCGGGAATACGAGCAGTACTTC
CASSREYEQYF
>TRBJ2-7|TRBV28|TRBD1|14
TGTGCCAGCAGGACCTCAGGGGGCGCCTACGAGCAGTACTTC
CASRTSGGAYEQYF
>TRBJ1-2|TRBV2|.|15
TGTGCCAGCAGTGAAATCCAGGCAGCTAACTATGGCTACACCTTC
CASSEIQAANYGYTF
>TRBJ2-7|TRBV11-2|TRBD2|14
TGTGCCAGCAGCCAGACTAGCGGGAGGGGCGAGCAGTACTTC
CASSQTSGRGEQYF
>TRBJ1-5|TRBV5-1|.|15
TGCGCCAGCAGCTTCGAGGGGGAAGGCAATCAGCCCCAGCATTTT
CASSFEGEGNQPQHF
>TRBJ1-2|TRBV7-2|TRBD1|15
TGTGCCAGCAGCTTCACTGGGCAGGGGGCCGGCGGCTACACCTTC
CASSFTGQGAGGYTF
>TRBJ1-4|TRBV9|.|18
TGTGCCAGCAGCGTAGCTACACATCGGGGGACGGTTAATGAAAAACTGTTTTTT
CASSVATHRGTVNEKLFF
>TRBJ1-1|TRBV6-5|TRBD1|15
TGTGCCACCCGGGACAGGGGGCGAGGGCACACTGAAGCTTTCTTT
CATRDRGRGHTEAFF
>TRBJ2-4|TRBV4-1|.|18
TGCGCCAGCAGCCAAGAAGGGCTAGGGCCTGGAGGCAAAAACATTCAGTACTTC
CASSQEGLGPGGKNIQYF
>TRBJ2-5|TRBV28|.|16
TGTGCCAGCAGTCCCTATCTAGCGTCGGGGCAAGAGACCCAGTACTTC
CASSPYLASGQETQYF
>TRBJ1-2|TRBV4-2|.|16
TGTGCCAGCAGCCAAGATCTGGGTCAGGGCGTCTATGGCTACACCTTC
CASSQDLGQGVYGYTF
>TRBJ2-1|TRBV7-6|TRBD1|16
TGTGCCAGCAGCGCGAACCGTTTGACAGGGAACAATGAGCAGTTCTTC
CASSANRLTGNNEQFF
>TRBJ2-2|TRBV28|.|13
TGTGCCAGCTTTCGGACAGACACCGGGGAGCTGTTTTTT
CASFRTDTGELFF
>TRBJ1-1|TRBV27|.|13
TGTGCCAGCGGGTCGGTTGTGCCCGGGGGAGCTTTCTTT
CASGSVVPGGAFF
>TRBJ2-3|TRBV5-4|TRBD1|15
TGTGCCAGCAGCATGACAGGGGGCAATAGAGATACGCAGTATTTT
CASSMTGGNRDTQYF
>TRBJ1-4|TRBV6-5|.|15
TGTGCCAGCAGTCTCCAACAGGGCTTACATGAAAAACTGTTTTTT
CASSLQQGLHEKLFF
>TRBJ2-2|TRBV6-5|.|16
TGTGCCAGCAGTTACGAGACACCGGCGAACACCGGGGAGCTGTTTTTT
CASSYETPANTGELFF
>TRBJ1-4|TRBV28|.|16
TGTGCCAGCAGTTCCCATACTGACAGGATCGGAGAAAAACTGTTTTTT
CASSSHTDRIGEKLFF
>TRBJ1-2|TRBV6-5|.|13
TGTGCCAGCAGAGTAGCGCCTGACTATGGCTACACCTTC
CASRVAPDYGYTF
>TRBJ1-1|TRBV15|.|15
TGTGCCACCAGCGTCTACAGGGTAATGAACACTGAAGCTTTCTTT
CATSVYRVMNTEAFF
>TRBJ2-1|TRBV5-1|TRBD1|16
TGCGCCAGCAGCCTAACAGGGGGTACAGGCAACAATGAGCAGTTCTTC
CASSLTGGTGNNEQFF
>TRBJ2-3|TRBV6-1|TRBD2|17
TGTGCCAGCAGTGAGGGGACTAGCGGGAGGGCGAGAGATACGCAGTATTTT
CASSEGTSGRARDTQYF
>TRBJ2-1|TRBV6-1|TRBD2|14
TGTGCCAGCAGGAGAACTAGCGCCAAGAAGGAGCAGTTCTTC
CASRRTSAKKEQFF
>TRBJ2-3|TRBV6-4|.|12
TGTGCCAGCAGTGACTCCGCAGATACGCAGTATTTT
CASSDSADTQYF
>TRBJ2-3|TRBV6-4|.|14
TGTGCCAGCAGTGCTCAGGGGAGCACAGATACGCAGTATTTT
CASSAQGSTDTQYF
>TRBJ2-1|TRBV11-2|TRBD2|15
TGTGCCAGCAGCTTAGATCCGGGACTAGCGCGTTCACAGTTCTTC
CASSLDPGLARSQFF
>TRBJ2-7|TRBV28|TRBD1|16
TGTGCCAGCAGTTTACCGGATTGGGACAGGGCCCACGAGCAGTACTTC
CASSLPDWDRAHEQYF